The text below deals with one T cell receptor beta chain. Its antigen is currently unknown. These data belong to a study of T cell responses to AZD1222 COVID-19 vaccine. Germline trimming cut 2 bases from V and 4 bases from J; bases unmatched to any gene: 8. CDR1 and CDR2 (germline): MNHEY, SVGAGI. This CDR3 comprises 16 residues. Pooling of second doses given at about 4 or about 12 weeks was done. Study-wide findings and caveats: Spike-specific TCR breadth and depth both grew after two AZD1222 doses. Researchers report vaccine-associated CD4 TCRs spanning spike, with dominance at 160-218 and 743-854. Donors skewed white British and female; clonal diversity was possibly underestimated.

The method was immunoSEQ multiplex PCR; TCRdb's version includes in-frame clones alone and lacks a portion of them. Of roughly 100,000 clones listed, roughly 86% are singletons. The rearrangement uses TRBV6-5 and TRBJ1-2, with 9 positions matching TRBD1. The sequencing used peripheral blood, collected 28 days after the second AZD1222 dose. This TCR derives from an adult who received the AZD1222 COVID-19 vaccine. CDR3 loop: CASSYRRTGGGYGYTF. CDR3 nucleotides: TGTGCCAGCAGTTACCGCCGAACAGGGGGCGGCTATGGCTACACCTTC.